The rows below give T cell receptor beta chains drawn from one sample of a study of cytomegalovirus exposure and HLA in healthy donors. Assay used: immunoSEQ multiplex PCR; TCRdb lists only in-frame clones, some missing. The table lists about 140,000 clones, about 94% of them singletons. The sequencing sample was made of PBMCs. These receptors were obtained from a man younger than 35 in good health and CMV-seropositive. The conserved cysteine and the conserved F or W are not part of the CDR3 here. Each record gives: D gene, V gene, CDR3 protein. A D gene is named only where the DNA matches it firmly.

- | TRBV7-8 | ASSRAKEETQY
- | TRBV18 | ASSLHPEGEGEQF
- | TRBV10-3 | AISESTIGRGGTDTQY
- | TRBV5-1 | ASSLRGSSNIQY
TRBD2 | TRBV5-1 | ASSSGIVPGGDTQY
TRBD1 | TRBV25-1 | ASSESSGTGDETQY
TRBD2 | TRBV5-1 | ASSSTSGRVDEQF
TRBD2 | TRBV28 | ASSAIAGSSYNEQF
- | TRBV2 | ASSSGSYNEQF
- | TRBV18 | ASSPGNWETQY
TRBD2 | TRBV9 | ASSPGLTGTSNNEQF
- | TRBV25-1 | ASSDAKGPGNEQF
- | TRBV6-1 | ASSEWTDPRWETQY
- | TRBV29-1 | SVVTRLSGELF
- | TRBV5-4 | ASSFAPSGAFSYEQY
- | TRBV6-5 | ASSYLGANYGYT
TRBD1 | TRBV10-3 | AISPGQENTGELF
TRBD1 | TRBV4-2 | ASSQLLGTGGRSGELF
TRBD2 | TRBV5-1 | ASSRERGASETQY
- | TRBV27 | ASSSRDQHSDTQY
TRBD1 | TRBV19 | ASSKTGAHEQY
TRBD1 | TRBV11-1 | ASSRLRGGFNEQY
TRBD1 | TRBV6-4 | ASSDSRTGDGSNQPQH